Listed here are 26 T cell receptor beta chains from one sample, sequenced in a study of blood T cell repertoires in COVID-19. This table comes from immunoSEQ multiplex PCR, and its TCRdb copy is limited to in-frame clones, with some not included. The sample lists 130,000 or so clones, roughly 86% seen once, with around 10% in the top ten. The sequencing sample was made of peripheral blood. The receptors derive from a woman aged 65 to 85 with COVID-19, enrolled during active disease.

This chain uses TRBV6-6 with TRBJ2-3; D possibly corresponds to TRBD2 (6 bases). This CDR3 spans 12 amino acids. V was cut by 10 bases and J by 7 bases, with 15 bases left in between. CDR1 and CDR2 from the germline V gene are MNHNY and SVGAGI (reference sequence). CDR3 sequence reads: CATYGSIHTQYF. CDR3 DNA sequence: TGTGCCACCTACGGGAGCATCCATACGCAGTATTTT.

The chain employs TRBV2 and TRBJ1-1; a possible D gene is TRBD1 (5 bases). Germline CDR1 and CDR2: SNHLY and FYNNEI. This CDR3 is 14 amino acids long. V was pared by 3 bases and J by 0 bases, with 8 bases between. Here the CDR3 reads CASSDTGVNTEAFF. DNA of the CDR3: TGTGCCAGCAGTGACACAGGAGTGAACACTGAAGCTTTCTTT. Variable domain in full (rest from reference TRBV2 and TRBJ1-1): EPEVTQTPSHQVTQMGQEVILRCVPISNHLYFYWYRQILGQKVEFLVSFYNNEISEKSEIFDDQFSVERPDGSNFTLKIRSTKLEDSAMYFCASSDTGVNTEAFFGQGTRLTVV.

V gene TRBV30 combines with J gene TRBJ1-1, with 7 bases lining up with TRBD1. Trimming cost V 1 base and J 0 bases; bases outside gene matches: 2. Germline CDR1 reads GTSNPN; CDR2 reads SVGIG (reference sequence). The CDR3 is made up of 14 amino acids. CDR3 sequence (DNA): TGTGCCTGGAGTGCTGGGACAGTGAACACTGAAGCTTTCTTT. Translated: CAWSAGTVNTEAFF.

The V and J genes are TRBV5-1 and TRBJ2-3; 7 positions agree with TRBD1. There are 13 residues in the CDR3. J gave up 3 bases and V 6 bases, and 4 bases lay outside the gene matches. Germline lookup yields CDR1 SGHRS and CDR2 YFSETQ. The CDR3 reads CASNGQATDTQYF. In DNA, the CDR3 is TGCGCCAGCAACGGACAGGCTACAGATACGCAGTATTTT.

This clone was seen a handful of times. The chain uses TRBV2 and TRBJ1-5, with 9 bases matching TRBD1. From germline, CDR1 is SNHLY and CDR2 FYNNEI. V was clipped by 4 bases and J by 7 bases; unmatched bases: 11. The CDR3 covers 16 residues. The CDR3 region is CASSGGTGRFNQPQHF. CDR3 sequence (DNA): TGTGCCAGCAGTGGGGGGACAGGGAGATTCAACCAGCCCCAGCATTTT.

The chain links TRBV30 to TRBJ2-2, with 9 bases matching TRBD1. There are 15 residues in the CDR3. Trimming took 5 bases from V and 7 from J; bases not matched to a gene: 11. Per germline, CDR1 GTSNPN and CDR2 SVGIG (reference sequence). CDR3 region: CAWYPGQGLVGELFF. CDR3 nucleotide sequence: TGTGCCTGGTACCCGGGACAGGGCCTAGTCGGGGAGCTGTTTTTT.

The chain employs TRBV11-1 and TRBJ1-1; maybe TRBD1 (5 bases). The CDR3 loop spans 13 amino acids. Germline assignment: CDR1 SGHAT and CDR2 FQDESV (reference sequence). Deletions cut 2 bases from V and 11 bases from J, with 15 bases between. The CDR3, as DNA: TGTGCCAGCAGCTTAAAGGAGGGGACCAAGGCTTTCTTT. Its protein product is CASSLKEGTKAFF.

The rearrangement uses TRBV19 and TRBJ2-2; TRBD2 matches at 7 bases. The CDR3 totals 17 residues. Germline V gene lookup returns CDR1 LNHDA and CDR2 SQIVND (reference sequence). Losses at the gene ends were 4 bases for V and 9 bases for J; bases not matched to a gene: 17. The CDR3 DNA sequence: TGTGCCAGTAGTAACCCCTGGTCAGCGGGGAGGCCCCGGGAGCTGTTTTTT. Amino acid sequence: CASSNPWSAGRPRELFF.

J is TRBJ1-2 and V is TRBV28; D remains unclear. The ends were cut back, 4 bases at V and 2 bases at J, with 8 bases in the middle. This CDR3 contains 13 residues. The germline gives CDR1 MDHEN, CDR2 SYDVKM. The CDR3 here is CASSSNLNYGYTF. The DNA of the CDR3 is TGTGCCAGCAGTTCGAACTTAAACTATGGCTACACCTTC.

The chain uses TRBV3-1 (or the pseudogene TRBV3-2) and TRBJ1-2; TRBD1 matches 7 bases. The CDR3 contains 14 residues. Germline CDR1 LGHDT, CDR2 YNNKEL (reference sequence). The junction had 8 bases not matched to a gene; V was cut back by 3 bases and J by 7 bases. CDR3 protein: CASSQGTVGRGYTF. As DNA, the CDR3 is TGTGCCAGCAGCCAGGGGACAGTGGGTCGTGGCTACACCTTC.

This clone was observed a handful of times. This rearrangement joins TRBV7-9 to TRBJ1-4; no clear D gene. V dropped 3 bases and J dropped 0 bases, with 14 bases sitting between them. The CDR3 runs to 17 residues. Germline values: CDR1 SEHNR, CDR2 FQNEAQ (reference sequence). The CDR3: CASSLSSGTATNEKLFF. The CDR3, as DNA: TGTGCCAGCAGCTTGAGTTCGGGAACTGCAACTAATGAAAAACTGTTTTTT. The variable domain in full, with the rest retrieved from reference TRBV7-9 and TRBJ1-4, is DTGVSQNPRHKITKRGQNVTFRCDPISEHNRLYWYRQTLGQGPEFLTYFQNEAQLEKSRLLSDRFSAERPKGSFSTLEIQRTEQGDSAMYLCASSLSSGTATNEKLFFGSGTQLSVL.

The CDR3 spells CASTRTVNTGELFF. CDR3 coding DNA: TGCGCCAGCACCCGGACAGTAAACACCGGGGAGCTGTTTTTT. The genes are TRBV5-1 and TRBJ2-2; possible D gene TRBD1, 6 bases. The CDR3 consists of 14 residues. Trimming removed 6 bases from V and 2 bases from J, with 11 bases in between. The germline CDR1 and CDR2 sequences are SGHRS and YFSETQ.

The gene calls are TRBV2 and TRBJ2-7, with TRBD1 identical over 8 bases. Germline lookup yields CDR1 SNHLY and CDR2 FYNNEI. The trim removed 6 bases at V and 2 bases at J, leaving 12 bases unmatched. The length of the CDR3 is 16 residues. The CDR3 loop is CASRQTLGTGTYEQYF. The CDR3 DNA reads TGTGCCAGCAGACAGACGCTGGGGACAGGAACCTACGAGCAGTACTTC.

The V gene is TRBV4-1, the J gene TRBJ2-7; 8 bases align to TRBD2. The CDR3 spans 15 residues. Germline assignment: CDR1 MGHRA and CDR2 YSYEKL. V lost 1 base and J lost 5; bases outside the gene matches: 7. This CDR3 is CASSQVTGGTHEQYF. The CDR3 DNA reads as TGCGCCAGCAGCCAAGTCACGGGAGGGACCCACGAGCAGTACTTC.

This chain connects TRBV5-6 to TRBJ1-2; D gene ambiguous. Germline-derived CDR1 and CDR2 are SGHDT and YYEEEE. The CDR3 contains 13 residues. Trimming pared 4 bases from V and 0 bases from J, leaving 7 bases between. CDR3 region: CASSPGSNYGYTF. The CDR3 bases are TGTGCCAGCAGCCCGGGTTCTAACTATGGCTACACCTTC.

V usage is TRBV3-1 (or the pseudogene TRBV3-2) and J usage is TRBJ1-6; no reliable D call. V was cut by 0 bases and J by 7 bases, with 10 bases left in between. Germline V gene lookup returns CDR1 LGHDT and CDR2 YNNKEL (reference sequence). The CDR3 spans 15 residues. DNA of the CDR3: TGTGCCAGCAGCCAAGAAGCGGGTCGGAATTCACCCCTCCACTTT. This codes for CASSQEAGRNSPLHF.

J is TRBJ2-7 and V is TRBV5-4; perhaps TRBD1 as D (6 bases). CDR1 and CDR2 (germline): SGHNT, YYREEE (reference sequence). There are 15 residues in the CDR3. With 4 bases removed from V and 1 base from J, the gap between germline ends came to 15 bases. The CDR3 sequence is CASSRGTPRSYEQYF. The DNA for the CDR3 is TGTGCCAGCAGCCGTGGGACACCGAGATCCTACGAGCAGTACTTC.

The V call is TRBV4-1, the J call TRBJ1-3; possibly TRBD1 for D (6 bases). The CDR3 is made up of 16 amino acids. The V end lost 4 bases, the J end lost 4 bases, and 17 bases lay between the germline ends. Germline V lookup: CDR1 MGHRA, CDR2 YSYEKL. The CDR3 region has the DNA TGCGCCAGCAGCCGGCCGGGACAAGACCCCGGAAACACCATATATTTT. Amino acids: CASSRPGQDPGNTIYF.

V is TRBV10-1 and J is TRBJ2-7; TRBD1 matches at 7 bases. CDR3 length: 14 amino acids. With V trimmed by 3 bases and J by 2 bases, 4 bases remained unmatched. The germline V gene has CDR1 WNHNN and CDR2 SYGVQD (reference sequence). CDR3 DNA sequence: TGCGCCAGCAGTGATCACAGGGGCCCCTACGAGCAGTACTTC. It yields the protein CASSDHRGPYEQYF.

V and J are TRBV27 and TRBJ1-2; a possible D gene is TRBD1 (5 bases). Germline CDR1 MNHEY, CDR2 SMNVEV (reference sequence). The CDR3 spans 13 residues. V shed 6 bases and J shed 1 base, with 9 bases lying between them. The CDR3 DNA reads as TGTGCCAGCAGGCCAGGGATTAACTATGGCTACACCTTC. This codes for CASRPGINYGYTF.

The chain carries TRBV2 and TRBJ1-2; 7 positions agree with TRBD1. Germline trimming cut 5 bases from V and 7 bases from J; bases unmatched to any gene: 4. This CDR3 is built from 12 residues. Germline loops: CDR1 SNHLY, CDR2 FYNNEI. This CDR3 is CASSITGAGYTF. The CDR3 nucleotides are TGTGCCAGCAGTATTACAGGGGCTGGCTACACCTTC.

The chain uses TRBV28 and TRBJ2-1; TRBD1 might be the D (6 bases). The CDR3 consists of 14 residues. Germline V CDR1 and CDR2: MDHEN, SYDVKM. V was trimmed by 3 bases and J by 7 bases, leaving 13 bases between them. The CDR3 DNA is TGTGCCAGCAGTTTGCCAGGGGCGTTAAATGAGCAGTTCTTC. It yields the protein CASSLPGALNEQFF.

The J gene is TRBJ2-4, the V gene TRBV19, with D possibly matching TRBD1 (6 bases). Germline-derived CDR1 and CDR2 are LNHDA and SQIVND (reference sequence). The CDR3 length is 15 residues. V was cut by 4 bases and J by 0 bases, with 10 bases left in between. The CDR3 reads CASSKQGLAKNIQYF. The CDR3 DNA follows: TGTGCCAGTAGTAAACAGGGCCTAGCCAAAAACATTCAGTACTTC. Supplemented by reference TRBV19 and TRBJ2-4, the full variable domain reads DGGITQSPKYLFRKEGQNVTLSCEQNLNHDAMYWYRQDPGQGLRLIYYSQIVNDFQKGDIAEGYSVSREKKESFPLTVTSAQKNPTAFYLCASSKQGLAKNIQYFGAGTRLSVL.

The V gene is TRBV4-2, the J gene TRBJ1-3; D remains unclear. The germline V and J ends were trimmed by 0 bases and 0 bases, with 9 bases remaining between them. This CDR3 comprises 16 residues. The germline V gene encodes CDR1 LGHNA and CDR2 YNFKEQ. CDR3 in amino acids: CASSQDMGSSGNTIYF. The CDR3 coding sequence is TGTGCCAGCAGCCAAGATATGGGGAGCTCTGGAAACACCATATATTTT.

The rearrangement uses TRBV10-3 and TRBJ2-1, with 7 bases lining up with TRBD1. There are 14 residues in the CDR3. In germline, CDR1 is ENHRY, CDR2 SYGVKD. V lost 6 bases to trimming and J lost 5 bases; unmatched junction nucleotides: 7. The CDR3, as DNA: TGTGCCATCAGCAAAGGGGGCGTCAACAATGAGCAGTTCTTC. Amino acid sequence: CAISKGGVNNEQFF.

The chain uses TRBV11-3 and TRBJ2-3; TRBD1 might be the D (6 bases). Trimming removed 8 bases at V and 1 base at J, with 13 bases between. The CDR3 is 14 residues long. Germline V gene sequence: CDR1 SGHNT, CDR2 YENEEA. The CDR3 loop is CASAPQGRTDTQYF. Here the CDR3 DNA reads TGTGCCAGCGCACCACAGGGTCGCACAGATACGCAGTATTTT.